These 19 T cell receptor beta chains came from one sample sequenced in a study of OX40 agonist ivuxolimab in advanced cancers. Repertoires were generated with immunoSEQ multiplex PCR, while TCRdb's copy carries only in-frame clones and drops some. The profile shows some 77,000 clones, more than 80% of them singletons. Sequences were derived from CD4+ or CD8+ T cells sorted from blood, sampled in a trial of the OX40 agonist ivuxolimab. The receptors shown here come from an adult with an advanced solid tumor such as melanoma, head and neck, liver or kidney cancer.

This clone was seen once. The CDR3 loop is CASSAGQGGQPQHF. DNA for the CDR3: TGTGCCAGCAGTGCGGGACAGGGCGGTCAGCCCCAGCATTTT. The chain links TRBV2 to TRBJ1-5; TRBD1 aligns across 9 bases. The germline V gene encodes CDR1 SNHLY and CDR2 FYNNEI. Unmatched junction bases numbered 4, after V lost 4 bases and J lost 6 bases. CDR3 size: 14 residues.

The CDR3 region has the DNA TGTGCCAGCAGCCATCCAAACACAGATACGCAGTATTTT. It encodes CASSHPNTDTQYF. V and J are TRBV14 and TRBJ2-3; D call uncertain. Germline V gene data show CDR1 as SGHDN and CDR2 as FVKESK. This CDR3 spans 13 amino acids. V gave up 3 bases and J gave up 2 bases, with 6 bases separating them.

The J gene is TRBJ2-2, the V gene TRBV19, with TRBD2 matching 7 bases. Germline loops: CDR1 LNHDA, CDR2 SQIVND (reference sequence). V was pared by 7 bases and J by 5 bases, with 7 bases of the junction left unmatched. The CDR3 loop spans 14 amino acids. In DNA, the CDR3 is TGTGCCAGTAAGGTACTAGCGAGGACCGGGGAGCTGTTTTTT. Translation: CASKVLARTGELFF.

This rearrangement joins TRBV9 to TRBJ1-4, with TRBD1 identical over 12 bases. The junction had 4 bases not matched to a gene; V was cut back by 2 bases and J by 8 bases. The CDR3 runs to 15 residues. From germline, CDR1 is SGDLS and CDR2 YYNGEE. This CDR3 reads CASSVTGTGGEKLFF. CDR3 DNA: TGTGCCAGCAGCGTTACCGGGACAGGGGGCGAAAAACTGTTTTTT.

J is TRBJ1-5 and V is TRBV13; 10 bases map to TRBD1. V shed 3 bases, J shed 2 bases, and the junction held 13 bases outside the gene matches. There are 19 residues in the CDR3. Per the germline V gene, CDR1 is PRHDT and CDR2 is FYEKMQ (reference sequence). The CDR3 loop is CASSFTPGQGYGGNQPQHF. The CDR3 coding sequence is TGTGCCAGCAGCTTCACCCCGGGACAGGGGTATGGGGGCAATCAGCCCCAGCATTTT.

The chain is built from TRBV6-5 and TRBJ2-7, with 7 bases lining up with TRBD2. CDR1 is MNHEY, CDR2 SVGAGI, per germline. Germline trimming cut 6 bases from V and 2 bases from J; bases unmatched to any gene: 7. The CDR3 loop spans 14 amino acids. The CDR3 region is CASRREGLPYEQYF. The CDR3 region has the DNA TGTGCCAGCAGGAGGGAGGGACTCCCCTACGAGCAGTACTTC.

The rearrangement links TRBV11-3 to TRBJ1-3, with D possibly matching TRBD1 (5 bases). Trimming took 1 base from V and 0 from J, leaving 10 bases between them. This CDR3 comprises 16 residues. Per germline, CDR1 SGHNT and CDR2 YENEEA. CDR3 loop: CASSLGAGGSGNTIYF. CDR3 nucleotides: TGTGCCAGCAGCTTAGGGGCCGGGGGCTCTGGAAACACCATATATTTT.

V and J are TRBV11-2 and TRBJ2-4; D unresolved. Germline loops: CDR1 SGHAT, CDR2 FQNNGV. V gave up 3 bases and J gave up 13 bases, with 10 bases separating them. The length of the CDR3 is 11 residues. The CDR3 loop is CASSFAESQYF. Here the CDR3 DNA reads TGTGCCAGCAGCTTCGCGGAATCGCAGTACTTC.

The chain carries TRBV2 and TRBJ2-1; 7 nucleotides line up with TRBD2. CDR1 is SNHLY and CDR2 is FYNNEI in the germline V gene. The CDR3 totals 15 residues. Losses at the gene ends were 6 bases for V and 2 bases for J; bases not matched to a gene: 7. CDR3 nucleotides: TGTGCCAGCAGCCCCCGGGACTACACCTACAATGAGCAGTTCTTC. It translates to CASSPRDYTYNEQFF.

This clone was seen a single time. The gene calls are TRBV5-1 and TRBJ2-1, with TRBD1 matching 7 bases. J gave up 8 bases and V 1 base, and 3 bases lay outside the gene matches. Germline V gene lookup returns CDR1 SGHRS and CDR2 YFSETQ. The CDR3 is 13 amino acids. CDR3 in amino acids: CASSLTGADEQFF. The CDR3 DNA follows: TGCGCCAGCAGCTTGACAGGGGCGGATGAGCAGTTCTTC. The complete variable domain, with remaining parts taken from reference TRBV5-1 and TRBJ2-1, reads KAGVTQTPRYLIKTRGQQVTLSCSPISGHRSVSWYQQTPGQGLQFLFEYFSETQRNKGNFPGRFSGRQFSNSRSEMNVSTLELGDSALYLCASSLTGADEQFFGPGTRLTVL.

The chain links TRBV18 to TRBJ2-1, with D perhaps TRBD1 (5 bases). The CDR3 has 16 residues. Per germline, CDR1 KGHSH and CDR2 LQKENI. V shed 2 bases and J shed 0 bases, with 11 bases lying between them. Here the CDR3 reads CASSPDSSSSYNEQFF. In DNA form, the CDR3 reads TGTGCCAGCTCACCAGACAGTTCCAGCTCCTACAATGAGCAGTTCTTC.

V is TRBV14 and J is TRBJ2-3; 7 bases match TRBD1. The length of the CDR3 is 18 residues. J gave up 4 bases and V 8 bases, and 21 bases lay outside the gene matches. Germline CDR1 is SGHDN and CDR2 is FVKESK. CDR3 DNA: TGTGCCAGCTCCCAGTTGCGCAAAGGGGGCAGTCACCCAGATACGCAGTATTTT. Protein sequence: CASSQLRKGGSHPDTQYF.

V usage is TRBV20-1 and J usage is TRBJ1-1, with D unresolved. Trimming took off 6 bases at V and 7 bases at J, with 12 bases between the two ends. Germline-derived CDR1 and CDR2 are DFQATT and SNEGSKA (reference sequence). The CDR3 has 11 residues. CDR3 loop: CSAKTEDEAFF. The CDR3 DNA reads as TGCAGTGCCAAAACCGAGGATGAAGCTTTCTTT.

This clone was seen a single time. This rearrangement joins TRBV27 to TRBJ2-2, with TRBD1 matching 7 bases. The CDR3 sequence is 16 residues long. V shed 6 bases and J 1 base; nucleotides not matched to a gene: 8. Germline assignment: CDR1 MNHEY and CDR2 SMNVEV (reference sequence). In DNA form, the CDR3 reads TGTGCCAGCAGAAAGGCGACAGGGAAGAACACCGGGGAGCTGTTTTTT. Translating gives CASRKATGKNTGELFF.

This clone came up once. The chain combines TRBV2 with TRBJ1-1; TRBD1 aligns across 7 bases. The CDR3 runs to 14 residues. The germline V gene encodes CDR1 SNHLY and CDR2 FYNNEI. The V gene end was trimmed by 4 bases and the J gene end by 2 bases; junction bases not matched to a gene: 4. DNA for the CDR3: TGTGCCAGCAGTGTGGACAGGAAAAACACTGAAGCTTTCTTT. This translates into CASSVDRKNTEAFF.

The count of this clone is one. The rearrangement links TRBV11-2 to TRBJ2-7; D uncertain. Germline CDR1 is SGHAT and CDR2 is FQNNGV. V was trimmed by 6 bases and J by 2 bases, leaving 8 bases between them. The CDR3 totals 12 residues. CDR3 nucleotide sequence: TGTGCCAGCAGTATTAGGGCCTACGAGCAGTACTTC. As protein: CASSIRAYEQYF.

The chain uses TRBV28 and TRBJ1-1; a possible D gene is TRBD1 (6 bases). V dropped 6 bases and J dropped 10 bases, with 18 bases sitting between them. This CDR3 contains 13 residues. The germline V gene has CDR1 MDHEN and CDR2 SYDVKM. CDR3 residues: CASRLGGAPLAFF. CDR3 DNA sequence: TGTGCCAGCAGGTTAGGGGGGGCGCCGTTAGCTTTCTTT.

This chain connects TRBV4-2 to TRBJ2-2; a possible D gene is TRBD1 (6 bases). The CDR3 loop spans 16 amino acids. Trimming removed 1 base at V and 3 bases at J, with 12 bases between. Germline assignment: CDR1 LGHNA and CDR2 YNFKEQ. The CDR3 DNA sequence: TGTGCCAGCAGCCAAGCACCGGGACAAGACACCGGGGAGCTGTTTTTT. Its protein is CASSQAPGQDTGELFF.

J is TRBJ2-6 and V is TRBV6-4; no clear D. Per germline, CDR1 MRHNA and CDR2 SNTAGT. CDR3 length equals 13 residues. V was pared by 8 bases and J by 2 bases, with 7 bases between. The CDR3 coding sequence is TGTGCCAGCCTGGCCCCTGGGGCCAACGTCCTGACTTTC. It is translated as CASLAPGANVLTF.